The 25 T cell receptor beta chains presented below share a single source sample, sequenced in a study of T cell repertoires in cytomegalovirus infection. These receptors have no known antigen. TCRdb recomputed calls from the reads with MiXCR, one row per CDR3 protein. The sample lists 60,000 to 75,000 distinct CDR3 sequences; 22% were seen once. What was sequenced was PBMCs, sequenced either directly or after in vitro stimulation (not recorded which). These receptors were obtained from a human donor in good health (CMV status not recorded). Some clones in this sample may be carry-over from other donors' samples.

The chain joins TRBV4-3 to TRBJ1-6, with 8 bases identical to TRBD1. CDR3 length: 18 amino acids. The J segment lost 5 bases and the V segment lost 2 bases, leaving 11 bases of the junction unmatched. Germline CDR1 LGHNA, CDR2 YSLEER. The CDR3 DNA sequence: TGCGCCAGCAGCCAATTCTTCCCGGGACAGGCCAATAATTCACCCCTCCACTTT. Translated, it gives CASSQFFPGQANNSPLHF.

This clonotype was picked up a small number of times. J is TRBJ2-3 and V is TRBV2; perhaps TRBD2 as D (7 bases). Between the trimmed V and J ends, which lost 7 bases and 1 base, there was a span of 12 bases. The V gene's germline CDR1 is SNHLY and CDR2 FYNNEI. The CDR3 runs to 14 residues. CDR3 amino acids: CASKTGGGTDTQYF. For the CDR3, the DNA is TGTGCCAGCAAGACGGGGGGCGGCACAGATACGCAGTATTTT.

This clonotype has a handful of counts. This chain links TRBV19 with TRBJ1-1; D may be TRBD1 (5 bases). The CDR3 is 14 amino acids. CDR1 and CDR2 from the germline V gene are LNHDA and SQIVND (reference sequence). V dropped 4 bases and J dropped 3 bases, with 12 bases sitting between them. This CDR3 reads CASSKGQEDTEAFF. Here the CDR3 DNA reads TGTGCCAGTAGTAAGGGGCAGGAGGACACTGAAGCTTTCTTT.

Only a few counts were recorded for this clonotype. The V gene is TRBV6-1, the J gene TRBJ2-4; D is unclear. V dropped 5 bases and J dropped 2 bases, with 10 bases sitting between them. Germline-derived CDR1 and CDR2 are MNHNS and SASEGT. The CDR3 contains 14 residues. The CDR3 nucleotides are TGTGCCAGCAGTCCCATCATATCCAAAAACATTCAGTACTTC. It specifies CASSPIISKNIQYF.

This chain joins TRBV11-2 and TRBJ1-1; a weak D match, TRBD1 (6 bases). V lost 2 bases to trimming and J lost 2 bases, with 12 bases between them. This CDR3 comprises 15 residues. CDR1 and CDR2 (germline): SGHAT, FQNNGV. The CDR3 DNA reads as TGTGCCAGCAGCTTAACCGACAGGCCTAACACTGAAGCTTTCTTT. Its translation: CASSLTDRPNTEAFF. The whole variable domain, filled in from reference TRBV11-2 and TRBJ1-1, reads EAGVAQSPRYKIIEKRQSVAFWCNPISGHATLYWYQQILGQGPKLLIQFQNNGVVDDSQLPKDRFSAERLKGVDSTLKIQPAKLEDSAVYLCASSLTDRPNTEAFFGQGTRLTVV.

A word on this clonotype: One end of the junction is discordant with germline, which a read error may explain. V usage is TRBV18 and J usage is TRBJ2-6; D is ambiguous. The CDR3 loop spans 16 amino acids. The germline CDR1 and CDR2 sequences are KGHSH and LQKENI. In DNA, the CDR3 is TGTACCAGCTCACCGGTGGACCACGGGGGGGCCAACGTCCTGACTTTC. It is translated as CTSSPVDHGGANVLTF.

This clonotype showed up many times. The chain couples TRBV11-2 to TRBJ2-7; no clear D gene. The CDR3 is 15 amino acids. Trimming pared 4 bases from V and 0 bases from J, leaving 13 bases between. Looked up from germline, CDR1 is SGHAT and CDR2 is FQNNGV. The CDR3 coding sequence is TGTGCCAGCAGCTCAGGACCCGGCCCCTCCTACGAGCAGTACGTC. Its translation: CASSSGPGPSYEQYV.

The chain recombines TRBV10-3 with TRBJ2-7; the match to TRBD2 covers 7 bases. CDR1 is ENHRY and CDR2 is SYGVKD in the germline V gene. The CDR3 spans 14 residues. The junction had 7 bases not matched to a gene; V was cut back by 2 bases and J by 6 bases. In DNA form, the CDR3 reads TGTGCCATCAGTGAGCGGGAGGCTGCCTGCGAGCAGTACTTC. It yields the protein CAISEREAACEQYF.

CDR3 bases: TGTGCCAGTAGTGGGACAGGCAATCAGCCCCAGCATTTT. Its protein is CASSGTGNQPQHF. J is TRBJ1-5 and V is TRBV19; TRBD1 agrees at 7 bases. This CDR3 has 13 amino acids. Germline values: CDR1 LNHDA, CDR2 SQIVND (reference sequence). J was trimmed by 2 bases and V by 5 bases; bases with no gene match: 0.

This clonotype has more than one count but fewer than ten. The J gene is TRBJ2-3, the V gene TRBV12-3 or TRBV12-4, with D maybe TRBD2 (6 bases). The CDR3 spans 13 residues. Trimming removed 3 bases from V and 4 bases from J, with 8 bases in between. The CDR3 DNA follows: TGTGCCAGCAGTTTCTCTAGCGCAGATACGCAGTATTTT. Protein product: CASSFSSADTQYF.

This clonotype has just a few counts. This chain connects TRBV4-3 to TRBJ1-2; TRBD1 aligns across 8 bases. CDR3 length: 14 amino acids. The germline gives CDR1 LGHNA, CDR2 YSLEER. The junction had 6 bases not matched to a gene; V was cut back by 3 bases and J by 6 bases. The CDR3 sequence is CASSQQTGDHGYTF. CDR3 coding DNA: TGCGCCAGCAGCCAGCAGACAGGGGATCATGGCTACACCTTC.

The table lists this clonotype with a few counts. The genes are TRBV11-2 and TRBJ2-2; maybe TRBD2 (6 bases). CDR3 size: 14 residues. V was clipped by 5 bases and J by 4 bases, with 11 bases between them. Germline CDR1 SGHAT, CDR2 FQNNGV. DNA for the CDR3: TGTGCCAGCAGCCCCGGGACTGCCACCGGGGAGCTGTTTTTT. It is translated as CASSPGTATGELFF. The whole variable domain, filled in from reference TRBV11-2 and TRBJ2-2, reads EAGVAQSPRYKIIEKRQSVAFWCNPISGHATLYWYQQILGQGPKLLIQFQNNGVVDDSQLPKDRFSAERLKGVDSTLKIQPAKLEDSAVYLCASSPGTATGELFFGEGSRLTVL.

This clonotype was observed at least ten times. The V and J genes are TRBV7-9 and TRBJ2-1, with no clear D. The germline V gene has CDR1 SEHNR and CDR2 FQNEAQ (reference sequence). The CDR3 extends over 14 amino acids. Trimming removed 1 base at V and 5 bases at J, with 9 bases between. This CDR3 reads CASSLGSSNNEQFF. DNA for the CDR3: TGTGCCAGCAGCTTAGGCTCGAGCAACAATGAGCAGTTCTTC.

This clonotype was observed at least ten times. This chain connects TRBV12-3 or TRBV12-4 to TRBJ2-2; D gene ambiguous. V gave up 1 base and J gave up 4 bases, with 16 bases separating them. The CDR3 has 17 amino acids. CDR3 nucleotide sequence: TGTGCCAGCAGTTTAGATCTTAGTCAGGCGAGCACCGGGGAGCTGTTTTTT. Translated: CASSLDLSQASTGELFF.

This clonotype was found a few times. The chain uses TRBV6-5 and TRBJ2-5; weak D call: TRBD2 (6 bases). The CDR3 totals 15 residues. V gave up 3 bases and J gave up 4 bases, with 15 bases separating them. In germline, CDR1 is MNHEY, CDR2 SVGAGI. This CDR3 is CASSYQGLGGETQYF. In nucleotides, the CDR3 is TGTGCCAGCAGTTATCAGGGACTCGGAGGAGAGACCCAGTACTTC.

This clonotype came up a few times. For the CDR3, the DNA is TGTGCCAGCAGCTTAAAGGCGGGCGGGAGGGCCCTCGCCGGGGAGCTGTTTTTT. This encodes CASSLKAGGRALAGELFF. The chain has TRBV7-9 and TRBJ2-2, with 9 bases fitting TRBD2. Germline V gene lookup returns CDR1 SEHNR and CDR2 FQNEAQ (reference sequence). This CDR3 is 18 amino acids long. V dropped 2 bases and J dropped 6; count of bases not matched to a gene: 13. Using reference TRBV7-9 and TRBJ2-2 for the parts outside the CDR3, the full variable domain is DTGVSQNPRHKITKRGQNVTFRCDPISEHNRLYWYRQTLGQGPEFLTYFQNEAQLEKSRLLSDRFSAERPKGSFSTLEIQRTEQGDSAMYLCASSLKAGGRALAGELFFGEGSRLTVL.

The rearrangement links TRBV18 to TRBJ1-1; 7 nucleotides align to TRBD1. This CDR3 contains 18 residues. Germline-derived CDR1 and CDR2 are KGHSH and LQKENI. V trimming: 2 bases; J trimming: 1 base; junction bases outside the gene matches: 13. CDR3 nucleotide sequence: TGTGCCAGCTCACCAGGTGACAGGGTCGTAAATGGGAACACTGAAGCTTTCTTT. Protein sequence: CASSPGDRVVNGNTEAFF.

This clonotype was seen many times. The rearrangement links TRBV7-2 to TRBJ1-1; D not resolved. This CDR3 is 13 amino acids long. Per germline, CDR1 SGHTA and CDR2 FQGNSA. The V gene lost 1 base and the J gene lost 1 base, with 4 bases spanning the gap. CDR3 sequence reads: CASSLDRNTEAFF. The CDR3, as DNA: TGTGCCAGCAGCTTAGACAGGAACACTGAAGCTTTCTTT.

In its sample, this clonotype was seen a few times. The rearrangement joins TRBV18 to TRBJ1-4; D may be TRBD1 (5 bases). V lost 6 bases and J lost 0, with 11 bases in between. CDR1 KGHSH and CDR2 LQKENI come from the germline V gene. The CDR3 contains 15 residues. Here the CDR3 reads CASSKDRATNEKLFF. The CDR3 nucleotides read TGTGCCAGCTCTAAAGACAGAGCAACTAATGAAAAACTGTTTTTT.

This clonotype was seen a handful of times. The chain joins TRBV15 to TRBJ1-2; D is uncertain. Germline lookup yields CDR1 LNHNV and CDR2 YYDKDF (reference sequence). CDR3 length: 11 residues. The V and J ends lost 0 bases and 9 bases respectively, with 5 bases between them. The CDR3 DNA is TGTGCCACCAGCAGAGATGGGAGCTACACCTTC. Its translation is CATSRDGSYTF. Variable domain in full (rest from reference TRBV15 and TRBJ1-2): DAMVIQNPRYQVTQFGKPVTLSCSQTLNHNVMYWYQQKSSQAPKLLFHYYDKDFNNEADTPDNFQSRRPNTSFCFLDIRSPGLGDTAMYLCATSRDGSYTFGSGTRLTVV.

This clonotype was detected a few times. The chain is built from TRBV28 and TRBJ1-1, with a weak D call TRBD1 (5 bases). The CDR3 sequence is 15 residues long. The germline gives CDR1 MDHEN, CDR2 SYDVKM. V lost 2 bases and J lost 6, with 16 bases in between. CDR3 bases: TGTGCCAGCAGTTTAGTAGTGGGGGAGGACTCTGAAGCTTTCTTT. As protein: CASSLVVGEDSEAFF.

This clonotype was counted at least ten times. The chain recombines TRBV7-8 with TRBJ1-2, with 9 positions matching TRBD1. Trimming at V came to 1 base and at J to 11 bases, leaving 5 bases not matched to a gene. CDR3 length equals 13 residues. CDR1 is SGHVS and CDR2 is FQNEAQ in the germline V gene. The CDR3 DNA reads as TGTGCCAGCAGCTTAGGGACAGGGGAAGGATACACCTTC. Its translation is CASSLGTGEGYTF.

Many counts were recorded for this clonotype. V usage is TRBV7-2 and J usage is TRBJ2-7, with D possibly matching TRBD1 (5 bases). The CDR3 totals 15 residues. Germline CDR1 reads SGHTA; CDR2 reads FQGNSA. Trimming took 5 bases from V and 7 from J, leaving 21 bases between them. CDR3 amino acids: CASSPPWGPHIEQYF. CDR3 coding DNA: TGTGCCAGCAGCCCGCCATGGGGCCCCCATATAGAGCAGTACTTC.

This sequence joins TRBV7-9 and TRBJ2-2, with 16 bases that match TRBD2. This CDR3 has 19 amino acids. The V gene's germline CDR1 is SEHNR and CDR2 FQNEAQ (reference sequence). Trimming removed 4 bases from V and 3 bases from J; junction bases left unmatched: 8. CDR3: CASSSSGTSGRADTGELFF. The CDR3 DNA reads TGTGCCAGCAGCTCGTCCGGGACTAGCGGGAGGGCGGACACCGGGGAGCTGTTTTTT. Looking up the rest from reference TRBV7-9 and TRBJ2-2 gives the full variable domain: DTGVSQNPRHKITKRGQNVTFRCDPISEHNRLYWYRQTLGQGPEFLTYFQNEAQLEKSRLLSDRFSAERPKGSFSTLEIQRTEQGDSAMYLCASSSSGTSGRADTGELFFGEGSRLTVL.

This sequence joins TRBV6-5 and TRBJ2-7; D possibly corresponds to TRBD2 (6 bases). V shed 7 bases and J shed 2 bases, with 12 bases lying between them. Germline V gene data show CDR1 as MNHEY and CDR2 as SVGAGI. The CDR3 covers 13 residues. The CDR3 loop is CASKRLGTYEQYV. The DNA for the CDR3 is TGTGCCAGCAAGAGACTAGGGACCTACGAGCAGTACGTC.